The clone carrying this T cell receptor beta chain has just a few counts. RNA was extracted and reverse transcribed into cDNA as the sequencing template. Only in-frame clones appear in the TCRdb table, and some are missing; sequencing was by immunoSEQ multiplex PCR. The sample yields some 110,000 clones, roughly 55% seen once. The CDR3 consists of 14 residues. Trimming took 3 bases from V and 0 from J, leaving 7 bases between them. The data derive from a study of CD8+ T cells in alopecia areata. Treatment denoted: oral pan-JAK inhibitor, 5-10 mg twice daily. This receptor was obtained from a human donor with alopecia areata. The V gene is TRBV23-1, the J gene TRBJ2-3; D uncertain. TRBV23-1 has ORF status, its function being uncertain. The material was CD8+ T cells sorted from blood, obtained at week 24, from a patient treated with tofacitinib. The CDR3 sequence is CASSQTESTDTQYF. CDR3 DNA: TGCGCCAGCAGTCAGACGGAAAGCACAGATACGCAGTATTTT.